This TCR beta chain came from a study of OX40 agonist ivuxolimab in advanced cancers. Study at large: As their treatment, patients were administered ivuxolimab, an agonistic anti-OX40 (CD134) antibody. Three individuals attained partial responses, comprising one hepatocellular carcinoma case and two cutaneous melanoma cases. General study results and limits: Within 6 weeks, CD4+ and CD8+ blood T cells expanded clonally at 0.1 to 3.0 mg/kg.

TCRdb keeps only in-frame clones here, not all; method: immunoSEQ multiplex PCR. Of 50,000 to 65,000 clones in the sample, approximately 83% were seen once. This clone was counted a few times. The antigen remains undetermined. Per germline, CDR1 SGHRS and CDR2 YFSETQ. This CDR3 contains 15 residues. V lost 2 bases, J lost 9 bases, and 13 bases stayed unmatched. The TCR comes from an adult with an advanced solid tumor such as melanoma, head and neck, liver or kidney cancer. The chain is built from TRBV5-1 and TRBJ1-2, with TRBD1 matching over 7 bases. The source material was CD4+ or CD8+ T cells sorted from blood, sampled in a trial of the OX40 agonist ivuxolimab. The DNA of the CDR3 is TGCGCCAGCAGCTTAGACGGACAGGCACTATGGAGCTACACCTTC. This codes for CASSLDGQALWSYTF. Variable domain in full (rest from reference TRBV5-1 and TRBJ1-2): KAGVTQTPRYLIKTRGQQVTLSCSPISGHRSVSWYQQTPGQGLQFLFEYFSETQRNKGNFPGRFSGRQFSNSRSEMNVSTLELGDSALYLCASSLDGQALWSYTFGSGTRLTVV.